The 19 T cell receptor beta chains listed next were all sequenced from one sample in a study of T cell responses to AZD1222 COVID-19 vaccine. Produced via immunoSEQ multiplex PCR; TCRdb's table is partial and in-frame only. Here the sample spans about 120,000 clones, 87% being singletons. Specimen: peripheral blood, collected on day 0 of AZD1222 vaccination. These receptors all come from an adult in good health.

The J gene is TRBJ1-5, the V gene TRBV3-1 (or the pseudogene TRBV3-2); no clear D gene. Trimming removed 1 base at V and 7 bases at J, with 8 bases between. The CDR3 runs 13 residues. CDR1 is LGHDT, CDR2 YNNKEL, per germline (reference sequence). The CDR3 region is CASSQGAKQPQHF. Written as DNA, the CDR3 is TGTGCCAGCAGCCAAGGGGCGAAGCAGCCCCAGCATTTT.

The chain employs TRBV5-1 and TRBJ1-3; no definite D call. Trimming cost V 4 bases and J 4 bases, with 12 bases left between them. Germline lookup yields CDR1 SGHRS and CDR2 YFSETQ. CDR3 length: 14 residues. CDR3 nucleotides: TGCGCCAGCAGCCCCAGCGGTGTGGGAAACACCATATATTTT. Translating it yields CASSPSGVGNTIYF.

The chain is built from TRBV27 and TRBJ1-2; D gene ambiguous. CDR1 MNHEY and CDR2 SMNVEV come from the germline V gene (reference sequence). V shed 0 bases and J shed 3 bases, with 11 bases lying between them. The CDR3 is 15 residues long. The CDR3 DNA follows: TGTGCCAGCAGTTTATCGGGCCTCGACTACTATGGCTACACCTTC. It encodes CASSLSGLDYYGYTF.

The V and J genes are TRBV7-9 and TRBJ2-2, with D unclear. Trimming shortened V by 8 bases and J by 8 bases, and 18 bases separated the two germline ends. Germline CDR1 SEHNR, CDR2 FQNEAQ (reference sequence). This CDR3 region has 14 residues. CDR3 bases: TGTGCCAGCCAACCTCCGACCAGTCCGGGGGAGCTGTTTTTT. It codes for CASQPPTSPGELFF.

The rearrangement joins TRBV14 to TRBJ2-6; a weak D match, TRBD1 (8 bases). The CDR3 is 17 residues long. Trimming left V 4 bases short and J 4 bases short, with 17 bases between. From germline, CDR1 is SGHDN and CDR2 FVKESK. CDR3 sequence: CASSRLQGGRGANVLTF. CDR3 in DNA: TGTGCCAGCAGCCGACTACAGGGGGGGCGAGGGGCCAACGTCCTGACTTTC. The variable domain in full, completed from reference TRBV14 and TRBJ2-6, reads EAGVTQFPSHSVIEKGQTVTLRCDPISGHDNLYWYRRVMGKEIKFLLHFVKESKQDESGMPNNRFLAERTGGTYSTLKVQPAELEDSGVYFCASSRLQGGRGANVLTFGAGSRLTVL.

This clone has just one count. This chain uses TRBV7-2 with TRBJ2-1; possible D gene TRBD2, 6 bases. CDR3 length: 17 residues. CDR1 and CDR2 from the germline V gene are SGHTA and FQGNSA. Trimming pared 5 bases from V and 4 bases from J, leaving 21 bases between. The CDR3 coding sequence is TGTGCCAGCAGCAGGGAAGGTTGGATAGCGGTGTACAATGAGCAGTTCTTC. The encoded protein is CASSREGWIAVYNEQFF.

V and J are TRBV9 and TRBJ1-4, with D possibly matching TRBD1 (6 bases). This CDR3 has 15 amino acids. V lost 3 bases and J 2 bases, leaving 11 bases between the germline ends. Germline V gene lookup returns CDR1 SGDLS and CDR2 YYNGEE. The CDR3 is CASSETGITNEKLFF. DNA for the CDR3: TGTGCCAGCAGCGAAACAGGGATTACTAATGAAAAACTGTTTTTT. The full variable domain, in which reference TRBV9 and TRBJ1-4 provide the parts outside the CDR3, is DSGVTQTPKHLITATGQRVTLRCSPRSGDLSVYWYQQSLDQGLQFLIQYYNGEERAKGNILERFSAQQFPDLHSELNLSSLELGDSALYFCASSETGITNEKLFFGSGTQLSVL.

This chain uses TRBV9 with TRBJ2-1; 9 bases agree with TRBD2. CDR3 length equals 16 residues. With V trimmed by 4 bases and J by 1 base, 6 bases remained unmatched. Germline-derived CDR1 and CDR2 are SGDLS and YYNGEE. The chain's CDR3 is CASSNTLAGSYNEQFF. The CDR3 nucleotides read TGTGCCAGCAGCAATACTCTAGCGGGATCCTACAATGAGCAGTTCTTC.

This clone has just one count. The chain recombines TRBV28 with TRBJ1-3; D call uncertain. Germline V gene lookup returns CDR1 MDHEN and CDR2 SYDVKM. V lost 10 bases and J lost 0, with 13 bases in between. The CDR3 is made up of 14 amino acids. Written as DNA, the CDR3 is TGTGCCATCGACCCCACGGGCTCTGGAAACACCATATATTTT. Protein sequence: CAIDPTGSGNTIYF.

V gene TRBV29-1 combines with J gene TRBJ1-1, with D uncertain. Germline-derived CDR1 and CDR2 are SQVTM and ANQGSEA. This CDR3 contains 13 residues. The V end lost 7 bases, the J end lost 1 base, and 13 bases lay between the germline ends. In DNA form, the CDR3 reads TGCAGCGCCGCAAAGGGTACGAACACTGAAGCTTTCTTT. Translating it yields CSAAKGTNTEAFF. Based on the CDR3 plus reference TRBV29-1 and TRBJ1-1, the full variable domain is SAVISQKPSRDICQRGTSLTIQCQVDSQVTMMFWYRQQPGQSLTLIATANQGSEATYESGFVIDKFPISRPNLTFSTLTVSNMSPEDSSIYLCSAAKGTNTEAFFGQGTRLTVV.

This clone has more than one count but fewer than ten. The chain employs TRBV19 and TRBJ1-5, with 8 bases matching TRBD1. The CDR3 consists of 13 residues. Germline V CDR1 and CDR2: LNHDA, SQIVND (reference sequence). Trimming took 6 bases from V and 3 from J; bases not matched to a gene: 1. The CDR3 loop is CASSRGPNQPQHF. CDR3 DNA: TGTGCCAGTAGCAGGGGGCCCAATCAGCCCCAGCATTTT.

The chain recombines TRBV5-4 with TRBJ1-2, with 9 bases matching TRBD1. This CDR3 has 15 amino acids. Germline assignment: CDR1 SGHNT and CDR2 YYREEE (reference sequence). The trim removed 4 bases at V and 5 bases at J, leaving 9 bases unmatched. CDR3 protein: CASSRGQGPSYGYTF. The CDR3 DNA follows: TGTGCCAGCAGCAGGGGACAGGGACCTTCATATGGCTACACCTTC.

The chain recombines TRBV7-2 with TRBJ1-6; 7 positions agree with TRBD1. The CDR3 covers 14 residues. J lost 4 bases, V lost 5 bases, and 2 bases had no gene match. The germline CDR1 and CDR2 sequences are SGHTA and FQGNSA. The CDR3 nucleotides read TGTGCCAGCAGCATGGGACAGTATAATTCACCCCTCCACTTT. Its protein product is CASSMGQYNSPLHF. The complete variable domain, with remaining parts taken from reference TRBV7-2 and TRBJ1-6, reads GAGVSQSPSNKVTEKGKDVELRCDPISGHTALYWYRQSLGQGLEFLIYFQGNSAPDKSGLPSDRFSAERTGGSVSTLTIQRTQQEDSAVYLCASSMGQYNSPLHFGNGTRLTVT.

The J gene is TRBJ1-2, the V gene TRBV6-5, with D possibly matching TRBD1 (5 bases). CDR3 length: 13 residues. Germline V gives CDR1 MNHEY, CDR2 SVGAGI. The V gene lost 0 bases and the J gene lost 4 bases, with 6 bases spanning the gap. The CDR3 bases are TGTGCCAGCAGTTACTCAGACAGCTATGGCTACACCTTC. Translated: CASSYSDSYGYTF.

This chain uses TRBV11-2 with TRBJ2-7, with D tentatively TRBD2 (7 bases). Looked up from germline, CDR1 is SGHAT and CDR2 is FQNNGV. The CDR3 contains 23 residues. V was shortened by 10 bases and J by 0 bases, with 43 bases between the two germline ends. CDR3 region: CATNFPLAWGRDYARKSSYEQYF. For the CDR3, the DNA is TGTGCCACCAATTTCCCTCTAGCCTGGGGGCGGGACTACGCCAGAAAGAGCTCCTACGAGCAGTACTTC.

This rearrangement joins TRBV5-1 to TRBJ2-3; D gene unclear. Trimming left V 0 bases short and J 3 bases short, with 5 bases between. Germline V gene data show CDR1 as SGHRS and CDR2 as YFSETQ. This CDR3 is built from 13 residues. DNA of the CDR3: TGCGCCAGCAGCTTGGCCCATACAGATACGCAGTATTTT. This translates into CASSLAHTDTQYF.

This clone was detected a few times. The chain recombines TRBV10-3 with TRBJ1-6; weak D call: TRBD1 (6 bases). This CDR3 is built from 14 residues. Between the trimmed V and J ends, which lost 5 bases and 5 bases, there was a span of 10 bases. Germline CDR1 ENHRY, CDR2 SYGVKD. In DNA form, the CDR3 reads TGTGCCATCAGTCAGGGGTTGGATAATTCACCCCTCCACTTT. Amino acid sequence: CAISQGLDNSPLHF.

The J gene is TRBJ2-5, the V gene TRBV5-1, with unresolved D. Trimming pared 4 bases from V and 0 bases from J, leaving 10 bases between. The CDR3 totals 14 residues. The germline V gene has CDR1 SGHRS and CDR2 YFSETQ. CDR3 nucleotides: TGCGCCAGCAGCGGACGGACGTACCAAGAGACCCAGTACTTC. Amino acid sequence: CASSGRTYQETQYF. Complete variable domain (other parts from reference TRBV5-1 and TRBJ2-5): KAGVTQTPRYLIKTRGQQVTLSCSPISGHRSVSWYQQTPGQGLQFLFEYFSETQRNKGNFPGRFSGRQFSNSRSEMNVSTLELGDSALYLCASSGRTYQETQYFGPGTRLLVL.

The gene calls are TRBV7-9 and TRBJ1-2, with 8 nucleotides matching TRBD1. V lost 1 base to trimming and J lost 7 bases; unmatched junction nucleotides: 8. This CDR3 is 15 amino acids long. CDR1 and CDR2 from the germline V gene are SEHNR and FQNEAQ (reference sequence). This chain's CDR3 is CASSLGQGARIGYTF. In nucleotides, the CDR3 is TGTGCCAGCAGCTTAGGCCAGGGGGCGCGAATTGGCTACACCTTC.